Below are 26 T cell receptor beta chains sequenced from a single sample in a study of response to subunit inactivated influenza vaccine. TCRdb processed the RT-PCR reads anew with MiXCR; each CDR3 protein has one entry. This table has fewer than 800,000 distinct CDR3 sequences, 15% to 19% appearing once. Sequencing used PBMCs from blood, obtained 12 days after vaccination. These receptors originate from a man aged 45-65 years who received an inactivated influenza vaccine.

V usage is TRBV24-1 and J usage is TRBJ2-7; 10 nucleotides match TRBD1. The CDR3 is 16 amino acids. Trimming took 3 bases from V and 1 from J; bases not matched to a gene: 5. CDR1 and CDR2 from the germline V gene are KGHDR and SFDVKD. This chain's CDR3 is CATSDQGQGGSYEQYF. The CDR3 nucleotides are TGTGCCACCAGTGATCAAGGACAGGGGGGATCCTACGAGCAGTACTTC.

J is TRBJ2-7 and V is TRBV29-1; tentative D call: TRBD1 (5 bases). The CDR3 sequence is 13 residues long. Germline assignment: CDR1 SQVTM and CDR2 ANQGSEA. Trimming removed 0 bases from V and 4 bases from J, with 10 bases in between. The CDR3 loop is CSVEDPDSYEQYF. CDR3 nucleotide sequence: TGCAGCGTTGAAGACCCCGACAGTTACGAGCAGTACTTC.

The chain combines TRBV20-1 with TRBJ2-7, with D hard to call. V shed 2 bases and J shed 3 bases, with 11 bases lying between them. The germline V gene encodes CDR1 DFQATT and CDR2 SNEGSKA (reference sequence). The CDR3 has 13 amino acids. For the CDR3, the DNA is TGCAGTGCTAGAAGTCAGAGAGTCTACGAGCAGTACTTC. This sequence encodes CSARSQRVYEQYF.

This clonotype was seen a few times. The chain joins TRBV5-1 to TRBJ2-7; a weak D match, TRBD2 (6 bases). Trimming stripped 0 bases from V and 2 bases from J, with 9 bases between. The CDR3 runs 14 residues. CDR1 and CDR2 (germline): SGHRS, YFSETQ. The CDR3 sequence: CASSLVPGAYEQYF. The CDR3 region has the DNA TGCGCCAGCAGCTTGGTTCCGGGGGCCTACGAGCAGTACTTC.

J is TRBJ2-1 and V is TRBV7-2; a weak D match, TRBD1 (6 bases). CDR1 and CDR2 from the germline V gene are SGHTA and FQGNSA. Trimming cost V 2 bases and J 4 bases, with 12 bases left between them. This CDR3 comprises 15 residues. This CDR3 reads CASSLKEDSYNEQFF. CDR3 DNA sequence: TGTGCCAGCAGCTTAAAAGAGGACAGTTACAATGAGCAGTTCTTC.

The chain joins TRBV5-6 to TRBJ2-7, with 11 bases aligning to TRBD2. V lost 3 bases and J lost 2; bases outside the gene matches: 7. The germline gives CDR1 SGHDT, CDR2 YYEEEE. The CDR3 consists of 16 residues. The CDR3 loop reads CASSYRGTSGPYEQYF. CDR3 bases: TGTGCCAGCAGCTACCGCGGGACTAGCGGACCCTACGAGCAGTACTTC.

This clonotype was detected many times. The chain links TRBV20-1 to TRBJ2-1, with 11 bases identical to TRBD2. The CDR3 sequence is 16 residues long. Germline CDR1 and CDR2: DFQATT and SNEGSKA (reference sequence). V lost 0 bases, J lost 5 bases, and 6 bases stayed unmatched. Written as DNA, the CDR3 is TGCAGTGCTAGAGATGGTACTAGCGGGAGTGACAATGAGCAGTTCTTC. This encodes CSARDGTSGSDNEQFF.

This chain uses TRBV11-2 with TRBJ2-5; D perhaps matches TRBD1 (6 bases). This CDR3 comprises 14 residues. Trimming left V 1 base short and J 7 bases short, with 13 bases between. Germline CDR1 reads SGHAT; CDR2 reads FQNNGV. The CDR3 is CASSLGLTQGTQYF. The CDR3 nucleotides read TGTGCCAGCAGCTTAGGACTAACACAGGGGACCCAGTACTTC.

The rearrangement links TRBV15 to TRBJ2-1, with D possibly being TRBD2 (6 bases). The germline V and J ends were trimmed by 8 bases and 2 bases, with 19 bases remaining between them. Germline assignment: CDR1 LNHNV and CDR2 YYDKDF (reference sequence). The CDR3 sequence is 16 residues long. CDR3 loop: CATRLGQGGTYNEQFF. CDR3 sequence (DNA): TGTGCCACCCGCCTGGGGCAGGGAGGAACCTACAATGAGCAGTTCTTC.

This clonotype showed up just once. A much larger clone differs by one base, so this may be a read error. J is TRBJ2-3 and V is TRBV10-3; D gene ambiguous. Germline CDR1 reads ENHRY; CDR2 reads SYGVKD. This CDR3 region has 14 residues. Trimming took 4 bases from V and 0 from J, leaving 8 bases between them. The CDR3 spells CAISAKASTDTQYF. In nucleotides, the CDR3 is TGTGCCATCAGTGCGAAAGCTAGCACAGATACGCAGTATTTT.

This clonotype was found a few times. The rearrangement uses TRBV20-1 and TRBJ2-1; 8 nucleotides agree with TRBD2. With V trimmed by 6 bases and J by 1 base, 11 bases remained unmatched. Germline V CDR1 and CDR2: DFQATT, SNEGSKA (reference sequence). CDR3 length: 16 amino acids. The CDR3 DNA is TGCAGTGCAGACCTCGGGGCGGGAGGTTCCTACAATGAGCAGTTCTTC. It translates to CSADLGAGGSYNEQFF.

The chain uses TRBV14 and TRBJ2-1; a weak D match, TRBD2 (6 bases). The CDR3 runs 16 residues. Germline CDR1 is SGHDN and CDR2 is FVKESK. The ends were cut back, 0 bases at V and 2 bases at J, with 11 bases in the middle. CDR3 nucleotides: TGTGCCAGCAGCCAAGAGGCACTAGCTCCCTACAATGAGCAGTTCTTC. Residues: CASSQEALAPYNEQFF.

This chain uses TRBV10-3 with TRBJ2-1, with 10 bases that match TRBD2. This CDR3 spans 16 amino acids. Germline trimming cut 4 bases from V and 5 bases from J; bases unmatched to any gene: 8. In germline, CDR1 is ENHRY, CDR2 SYGVKD. The DNA for the CDR3 is TGTGCCATCAGTGGACCTAGCGGGGGCTTGGACAATGAGCAGTTCTTC. This encodes CAISGPSGGLDNEQFF.

J is TRBJ2-3 and V is TRBV10-3; D remains unclear. Germline V gene data show CDR1 as ENHRY and CDR2 as SYGVKD. The CDR3 covers 13 residues. The V end was cut by 7 bases, the J end by 6 bases, with 14 bases between. CDR3 loop: CAIMHNLGDTQYF. CDR3 sequence (DNA): TGTGCCATCATGCACAACCTTGGGGATACGCAGTATTTT.

This clonotype was recorded at least ten times. The chain carries TRBV9 and TRBJ2-1; D may be TRBD1 (6 bases). Germline CDR1 is SGDLS and CDR2 is YYNGEE. The CDR3 is 16 residues long. V was trimmed by 4 bases and J by 4 bases, leaving 18 bases between them. CDR3 in amino acids: CASSLGPGVEYNEQFF. Here the CDR3 DNA reads TGTGCCAGCAGCCTAGGCCCAGGGGTAGAATACAATGAGCAGTTCTTC.

V usage is TRBV28 and J usage is TRBJ2-2, with 11 bases aligning to TRBD2. Germline V gene sequence: CDR1 MDHEN, CDR2 SYDVKM. The J segment lost 4 bases and the V segment lost 8 bases, leaving 12 bases of the junction unmatched. The CDR3 covers 17 residues. As DNA, the CDR3 is TGTGCCAGCGTCGGACTAGCGGGCACCTCGACCACCGGGGAGCTGTTTTTT. It yields the protein CASVGLAGTSTTGELFF.

This clonotype was observed a few times. J is TRBJ2-7 and V is TRBV6-1; TRBD1 matches 7 bases. The CDR3 contains 15 residues. Looked up from germline, CDR1 is MNHNS and CDR2 is SASEGT. Germline trimming cut 6 bases from V and 6 bases from J; bases unmatched to any gene: 14. The CDR3 DNA is TGTGCCAGCAGGGAAAGACAGGGAAGCGGTGGCGAGCAGTACTTC. Its protein product is CASRERQGSGGEQYF.

This clonotype was observed at least ten times. The V call is TRBV3-1, the J call TRBJ1-2; D is possibly TRBD1 (5 bases). This CDR3 comprises 12 residues. V was shortened by 1 base and J by 5 bases, with 5 bases between the two germline ends. Germline-derived CDR1 and CDR2 are LGHDT and YNNKEL (reference sequence). The CDR3 bases are TGTGCCAGCAGCCAAGGACAGTATGGCTACACCTTC. This encodes CASSQGQYGYTF.

V and J are TRBV20-1 and TRBJ1-1; no clear D. Germline lookup yields CDR1 DFQATT and CDR2 SNEGSKA (reference sequence). V was pared by 5 bases and J by 5 bases, with 9 bases between. This CDR3 contains 11 residues. The CDR3 here is CSAGLGTEAFF. DNA for the CDR3: TGCAGTGCTGGCTTGGGAACTGAAGCTTTCTTT.

This sequence joins TRBV19 and TRBJ1-6; D might be TRBD1 (5 bases). Germline V gives CDR1 LNHDA, CDR2 SQIVND (reference sequence). This CDR3 region has 14 residues. The V and J ends lost 7 bases and 10 bases respectively, with 17 bases between them. This chain's CDR3 is CASKPGPWGSPLHF. The CDR3 DNA reads TGTGCCAGTAAACCGGGCCCTTGGGGCTCACCCCTCCACTTT.

V is TRBV6-1 and J is TRBJ2-2; D ambiguous. CDR1 and CDR2 from the germline V gene are MNHNS and SASEGT. Trimming shortened V by 5 bases and J by 6 bases, and 10 bases separated the two germline ends. The CDR3 runs 13 residues. CDR3: CASSPELPGELFF. The CDR3 DNA sequence: TGTGCCAGCAGTCCCGAGCTGCCCGGGGAGCTGTTTTTT.

The chain links TRBV6-5 to TRBJ2-5; possibly TRBD1 for D (6 bases). V lost 3 bases and J 3 bases, leaving 11 bases between the germline ends. Germline CDR1 MNHEY, CDR2 SVGAGI. This CDR3 contains 14 residues. CDR3 loop: CASSYPGQKETQYF. CDR3 sequence (DNA): TGTGCCAGCAGTTATCCCGGACAGAAAGAGACCCAGTACTTC.

At least ten counts were recorded for this clonotype. The rearrangement joins TRBV12-3 or TRBV12-4 to TRBJ2-2; 9 bases align to TRBD2. This CDR3 is built from 17 residues. Trimming took 4 bases from V and 4 from J; bases not matched to a gene: 10. The DNA of the CDR3 is TGTGCCAGCAGTTCCCCAGTACTAGCGGGTCCCACCGGGGAGCTGTTTTTT. It specifies CASSSPVLAGPTGELFF.

V gene TRBV28 combines with J gene TRBJ2-5; TRBD1 or TRBD2 may be the D gene (5 bases each). Trimming took 5 bases from V and 7 from J, leaving 20 bases between them. This CDR3 contains 15 residues. Germline CDR1 and CDR2: MDHEN and SYDVKM. The CDR3 coding sequence is TGTGCCAGCAGTAAGGGGACCGGCCCCAAGCGGACCCAGTACTTC. It is translated as CASSKGTGPKRTQYF.

On this clonotype itself: One end of the junction varies from germline; a read error may be responsible. This chain links TRBV6-1 with TRBJ2-1, with 10 bases lining up with TRBD2. Germline V CDR1 and CDR2: MNHNS, SASEGT. The CDR3 consists of 15 residues. The CDR3 DNA follows: TGTGCCAGCAGGGAAGCTAGCGGGAGCGCCAATGAGCAGTTCTTC. Encoded protein: CASREASGSANEQFF.

CDR3 sequence: CASSPGQGARTEAFF. The CDR3 region has the DNA TGCGCCAGCAGCCCGGGACAGGGGGCGCGGACTGAAGCTTTCTTT. J is TRBJ1-1 and V is TRBV4-1, with 12 bases identical to TRBD1. Losses at the gene ends were 4 bases for V and 5 bases for J; bases not matched to a gene: 5. The CDR3 spans 15 residues. The germline V gene encodes CDR1 MGHRA and CDR2 YSYEKL.